This T cell receptor beta chain derives from a study of T cell responses to AZD1222 COVID-19 vaccine. Whole-study results and caveats: Dominant at 160-218 and 743-854, vaccine-associated CD4 TCRs also spanned spike.

V was trimmed by 5 bases and J by 3 bases, leaving 7 bases between them. The CDR3 contains 12 residues. CDR1 and CDR2 from the germline V gene are SGHVS and FQNEAQ. Libraries were prepared by immunoSEQ multiplex PCR; TCRdb keeps only in-frame clonotypes and omits some of them. The sample has tens of thousands of clones, about nine tenths seen once. Concerning this clone itself: Its matching antigen is unknown.

The sequencing here drew on peripheral blood, taken on day 0 of AZD1222 vaccination. The chain combines TRBV7-8 with TRBJ1-1; D not certain. The source is an adult in good health. DNA of the CDR3: TGTGCCAGCAGCCCCCAGGACACTGAAGCTTTCTTT. It codes for CASSPQDTEAFF.